This T cell receptor (beta chain) was observed in a study of shared clonotypes between healthy human individuals (dated by TCRdb to the early 2020s). Background for the entire study: The cohort included three men and a couple of women between 18 and 49 years of age. For each donor, CD4 naive and CD4 memory were each run on three plates, CD8 naive on two plates, and CD8 memory on one plate. Blood TCR repertoires of a handful of healthy adults were deeply sequenced to estimate repertoire size and the extent of clonotype sharing between individuals. To increase sequencing depth and limit assay-specific biases, different laboratories used diverse techniques to prepare libraries and sequence TCR repertoires. Each donor's leukapheresis produced roughly between roughly 0.85 and 9.5 billion PBMCs. Points the paper makes about the study in general: Based on pairwise subsampling, the degree of clonotype sharing among donors was expected to be affected by sequencing depth. Because the study included a small number of donors, the genetic and exposure-history diversity represented was limited. Compared with non-shared clonotypes, the clonotypes found in all four sorted-subset donors had higher generation probabilities. Sampling was restricted to blood, and TCR repertoires in tissue are likely to differ from TCR repertoires in blood. Roughly 5% of naive CD4, more than 3% of naive CD8, approximately 2.2% of memory CD4, and approximately 0.39% of memory CD8 clonotypes were shared across a few donors. Naive subsets generally had larger estimated clonotype richness than memory subsets did. Incomplete sequencing was indicated by rarefaction of sorted-subset datasets, despite the large sequencing depth.

The donors were healthy, HIV-negative adults with no recently reported acute infections or vaccinations. Only Caucasian adults living in Nashville, Tennessee, USA were represented among the donors. CD4+ T cells were enriched by magnetic negative selection, after which naive cells were positively selected on CD45RA and the negative fraction was taken as the memory subset. Blood was collected by leukapheresis, and PBMCs were isolated by Ficoll-Histopaque density gradient centrifugation and then cryopreserved in liquid nitrogen vapor phase. Analytical flow cytometry was used to check the purity and quantity of every magnetically sorted T cell population. Genomic DNA was isolated from every sorted fraction and measured by UV absorbance on a Nanodrop 2000c. Details on this clone: Its antigen remains undetermined. No much larger clone is present one base from it, and per-base qualities are unavailable.

TCR CDR3 regions were amplified from genomic DNA by multiplex PCR using the deep immunoSEQ assay. Genomic DNA extracted from each cell subset was distributed evenly over all wells of several immunoSEQ 96-well plates, and each plate served as one replicate. For sorted subsets, approximately 210 ng of genomic DNA, equivalent to 25,000 to 35,000 T cell genomes, went into each replicate PCR. Purified libraries were measured with a Qubit 3.0 fluorometer, size-checked on a Bioanalyzer 2100, and measured again with the KAPA Library Quantification kit. Every immunoSEQ 96-well plate was sequenced on a dedicated single-read 150-cycle Illumina NextSeq 550 flow cell. Per the source publication's procedure: Because the immunoSEQ output included only junctional sequences and no quality scores, the filtering could not be the same as the filtering used for full-length reads. To assign V/J genes and CDR3, sequences were annotated using PyIR, a Python wrapper for IgBLAST v1.9, with IMGT germline references. Any read was removed if the V/J assignment was weak (E-value above 1e-6), the CDR3 was missing, or the read contained stop codons, out-of-frame junctions, or ambiguous translated residues. A V3J clonotype was defined by an identical inferred V gene, J gene, and CDR3 amino acid sequence. Percentage overlap between repertoires was calculated by dividing the number of shared unique clonotypes by the size of the smaller repertoire. Richness of each repertoire was evaluated using RTK rarefaction, the Chao1 estimator, and Recon v2.1 estimates of unobserved clonotypes. For all TCRbeta clonotypes obtained by the gDNA method from a few donors, generation probabilities were computed with OLGA. TCRdb's version of the immuneACCESS table is confined to in-frame rearrangements and falls short of the full clone set. An unresolved V gene accounts for under half of the shortfall where checked; the remainder is of unknown origin. The DNA was the basis for D and trimming; V, J and clone size are from that table. This sample holds 330,000 or so clones; around 74% were observed only once. The ten biggest clones cover 10% of the sample.

The CDR3 sequence holds 16 residues, the cysteine and phenylalanine included. Only the CDR3 DNA is retained, 48 bases long and in frame from the first base. CDR1 and CDR2 were assigned from the germline V gene as MNHNS and SASEGT. The V and J ends are trimmed by 3 bases and 0 bases, leaving 12 bases between them. The sequenced sample was memory CD4+ T cells sorted from blood. The meaning of the sample's cell subset or site label: CD45RA-negative fraction. This chain is built from TRBV6-1 and TRBJ1-3; TRBD1 is possibly the D segment (5 matching bases). The TCR comes from a young man in good health. CDR3 loop: CASSDGTWGSGNTIYF. The bases are TGTGCCAGCAGTGATGGGACTTGGGGCTCTGGAAACACCATATATTTT.